These 10 T cell receptor beta chains came from one sample sequenced in a study of blood T cells in healthy people across ages (dated by TCRdb to about 2015). Receptor libraries were prepared by 5' RACE. Sequenced on an Illumina HiSeq 2500. A second PCR of roughly 7 to 12 cycles was performed with a sample-barcoded 5' primer and a J-beta primer mix. TCRdb reanalyzed the raw reads on its own, using fastp at Q25 for trimming and MiXCR for clone calling, and kept in-frame beta chains. Identical CDR3 proteins give one entry, which carries the most common genes and DNA. The sample table holds around 870,000 distinct CDR3 sequences, of which under 30% were seen once. In total, the top ten clones hold approximately 15% of the sample. The sample comprised blood. The source is a woman aged 80 or over in good health.

This clonotype has ten or more counts. The chain combines TRBV4-2 with TRBJ2-5; 10 bases fit TRBD2. The junction had 13 bases not matched to a gene; V was cut back by 0 bases and J by 9 bases. The CDR3 sequence is 17 residues long. Germline V gene data show CDR1 as LGHNA and CDR2 as YNFKEQ. The CDR3 coding sequence is TGTGCCAGCAGCCAAGAATCGGCTCTAGCGGGGGTCGGGGCCCAGTACTTC. It encodes CASSQESALAGVGAQYF.

This clonotype was seen ten or more times. CDR3 region: CASSRGDRGLDIQYF. The DNA of the CDR3 is TGTGCCAGCAGTAGAGGGGACAGGGGTTTGGACATTCAGTACTTC. V usage is TRBV6-2 or TRBV6-3 and J usage is TRBJ2-4, with TRBD1 matching 10 bases. The CDR3 contains 15 residues. Per germline, CDR1 MNHEY and CDR2 SVGEGT. V shed 5 bases and J 8 bases; nucleotides not matched to a gene: 9.

This clonotype was counted only a few times. This chain connects TRBV11-2 to TRBJ2-5; perhaps TRBD2 as D (7 bases). This CDR3 contains 15 residues. Trimming stripped 2 bases from V and 11 bases from J, with 21 bases between. Germline V lookup: CDR1 SGHAT, CDR2 FQNNGV. The DNA of the CDR3 is TGTGCCAGCAGCTTACTCGAGGGGGGGCCTGGGGAGCAGTACTTC. It encodes CASSLLEGGPGEQYF.

The chain links TRBV27 to TRBJ2-1, with D perhaps TRBD2 (6 bases). The germline gives CDR1 MNHEY, CDR2 SMNVEV (reference sequence). V lost 1 base and J 8 bases, leaving 15 bases between the germline ends. The CDR3 extends over 15 amino acids. The DNA for the CDR3 is TGTGCCAGCAGTTTATGGGACGGGGGAAGGGATGAGCAGTTCTTC. Translation: CASSLWDGGRDEQFF.

CDR3 DNA: TGTGCCAGCTCACTATCCGGGACAGGCGGGAACACTGAAGCTTTCTTT. As protein: CASSLSGTGGNTEAFF. The rearrangement uses TRBV18 and TRBJ1-1; TRBD1 agrees at 8 bases. V lost 4 bases, J lost 1 base, and 8 bases stayed unmatched. The CDR3 covers 16 residues. From germline, CDR1 is KGHSH and CDR2 LQKENI.

This clonotype was detected many times. The V call is TRBV7-8, the J call TRBJ2-5, with 9 bases that match TRBD2. The CDR3 is 17 amino acids. The V segment lost 5 bases and the J segment 0 bases; nucleotides outside the gene matches: 10. Germline CDR1 SGHVS, CDR2 FQNEAQ. CDR3 DNA: TGTGCCAGCAGCGGGCTAGCGGGGCCCACGTACCAAGAGACCCAGTACTTC. Its translation is CASSGLAGPTYQETQYF.

This clonotype was seen a single time. The V and J genes are TRBV3-1 and TRBJ1-1, with 7 bases matching TRBD1. V shed 4 bases and J 0 bases; nucleotides not matched to a gene: 11. Per germline, CDR1 LGHDT and CDR2 YNNKEL (reference sequence). The CDR3 is 17 amino acids. This CDR3 is CASSPSYGTVMNTEAFF. In DNA form, the CDR3 reads TGTGCCAGCAGCCCCTCCTACGGGACAGTTATGAACACTGAAGCTTTCTTT.

The J gene is TRBJ1-2, the V gene TRBV18, with 7 nucleotides matching TRBD1. Trimming at V came to 2 bases and at J to 6 bases, leaving 6 bases not matched to a gene. Germline values: CDR1 KGHSH, CDR2 LQKENI. The length of the CDR3 is 14 residues. The CDR3 protein is CASSPGYRGNGYTF. The CDR3 nucleotides read TGTGCCAGCTCACCAGGGTACAGGGGCAATGGCTACACCTTC. Complete variable domain (other parts from reference TRBV18 and TRBJ1-2): NAGVMQNPRHLVRRRGQEARLRCSPMKGHSHVYWYRQLPEEGLKFMVYLQKENIIDESGMPKERFSAEFPKEGPSILRIQQVVRGDSAAYFCASSPGYRGNGYTFGSGTRLTVV.

In the case of this clonotype: Possible read error: a much larger clone is one base away. The J gene is TRBJ2-7, the V gene TRBV5-1; tentatively, D is TRBD1 or TRBD2 (5 bases each). Germline V gene lookup returns CDR1 SGHRS and CDR2 YFSETQ. V lost 6 bases to trimming and J lost 0 bases, with 10 bases between them. The CDR3 covers 13 residues. CDR3 DNA sequence: TGCGCCAGCAACGAGGGGAGCTCCTACGAGCAGTACTTC. Amino acids: CASNEGSSYEQYF.

This rearrangement joins TRBV20-1 to TRBJ2-2; D gene uncertain. Germline V lookup: CDR1 DFQATT, CDR2 SNEGSKA (reference sequence). V lost 3 bases and J lost 1, with 3 bases in between. The CDR3 spans 12 residues. CDR3 protein: CSASRNTGELFF. CDR3 nucleotides: TGCAGTGCTAGTCGGAACACCGGGGAGCTGTTTTTT.